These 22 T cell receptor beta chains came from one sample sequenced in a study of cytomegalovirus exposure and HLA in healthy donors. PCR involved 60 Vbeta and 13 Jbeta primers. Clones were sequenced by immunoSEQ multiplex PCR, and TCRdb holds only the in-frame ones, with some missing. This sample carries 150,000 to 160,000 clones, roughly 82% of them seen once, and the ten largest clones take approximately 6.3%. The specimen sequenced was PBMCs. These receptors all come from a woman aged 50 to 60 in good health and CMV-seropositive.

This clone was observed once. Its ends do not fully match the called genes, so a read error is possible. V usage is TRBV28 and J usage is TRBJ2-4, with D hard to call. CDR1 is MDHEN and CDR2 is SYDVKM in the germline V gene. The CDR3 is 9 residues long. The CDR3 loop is CASTQAGDF. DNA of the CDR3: TGTGCCAGCACCCAGGCCGGTGACTTC.

DNA of the CDR3: TGTGCCAGCAGCTCCGGTTTGGTTACTCTTAGCTCCTACGAGCAGTACTTC. Its translation is CASSSGLVTLSSYEQYF. The chain couples TRBV5-4 to TRBJ2-7, with no clear D. This CDR3 has 17 residues. Trimming removed 3 bases at V and 0 bases at J, with 19 bases between. The germline gives CDR1 SGHNT, CDR2 YYREEE (reference sequence).

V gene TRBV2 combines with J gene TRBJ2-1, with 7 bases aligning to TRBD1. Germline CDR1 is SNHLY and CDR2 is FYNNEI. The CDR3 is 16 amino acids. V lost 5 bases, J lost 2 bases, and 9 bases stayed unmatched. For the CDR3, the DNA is TGTGCCAGCAGTAGACCGGGACAGTGGACCTACAATGAGCAGTTCTTC. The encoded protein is CASSRPGQWTYNEQFF.

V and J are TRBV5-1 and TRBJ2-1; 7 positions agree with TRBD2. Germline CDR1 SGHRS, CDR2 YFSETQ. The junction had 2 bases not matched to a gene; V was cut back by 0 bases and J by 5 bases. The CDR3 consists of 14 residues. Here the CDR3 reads CASSLGDYDNEQFF. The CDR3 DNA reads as TGCGCCAGCAGCTTGGGGGACTACGACAATGAGCAGTTCTTC.

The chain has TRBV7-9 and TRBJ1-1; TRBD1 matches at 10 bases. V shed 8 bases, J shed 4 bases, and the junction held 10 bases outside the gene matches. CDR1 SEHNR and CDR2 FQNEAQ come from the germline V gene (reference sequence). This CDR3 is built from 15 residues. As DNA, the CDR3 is TGTGCCAGCCATTTTGACAGGGGGCGAATCACTGAAGCTTTCTTT. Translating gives CASHFDRGRITEAFF.

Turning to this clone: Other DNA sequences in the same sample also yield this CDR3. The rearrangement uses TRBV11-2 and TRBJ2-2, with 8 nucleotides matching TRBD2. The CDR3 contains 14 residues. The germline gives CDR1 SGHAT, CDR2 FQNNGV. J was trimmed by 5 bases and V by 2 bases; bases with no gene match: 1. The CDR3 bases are TGTGCCAGCAGCTTATCGGGGGGGACCGGGGAGCTGTTTTTT. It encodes CASSLSGGTGELFF. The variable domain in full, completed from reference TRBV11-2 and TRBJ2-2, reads EAGVAQSPRYKIIEKRQSVAFWCNPISGHATLYWYQQILGQGPKLLIQFQNNGVVDDSQLPKDRFSAERLKGVDSTLKIQPAKLEDSAVYLCASSLSGGTGELFFGEGSRLTVL.

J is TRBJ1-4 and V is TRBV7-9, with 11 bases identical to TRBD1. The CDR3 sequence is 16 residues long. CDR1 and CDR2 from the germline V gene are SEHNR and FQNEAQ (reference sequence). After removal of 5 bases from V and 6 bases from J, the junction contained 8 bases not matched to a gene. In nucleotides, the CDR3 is TGTGCCAGCAGCCCCCCGGACAGGGGGCTTTATGAAAAACTGTTTTTT. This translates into CASSPPDRGLYEKLFF.

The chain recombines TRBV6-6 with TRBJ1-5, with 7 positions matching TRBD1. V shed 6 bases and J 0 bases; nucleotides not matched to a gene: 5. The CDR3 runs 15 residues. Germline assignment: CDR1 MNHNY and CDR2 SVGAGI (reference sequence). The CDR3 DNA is TGTGCCAGCAGGTCCTCAGGGGGTAGCAATCAGCCCCAGCATTTT. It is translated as CASRSSGGSNQPQHF.

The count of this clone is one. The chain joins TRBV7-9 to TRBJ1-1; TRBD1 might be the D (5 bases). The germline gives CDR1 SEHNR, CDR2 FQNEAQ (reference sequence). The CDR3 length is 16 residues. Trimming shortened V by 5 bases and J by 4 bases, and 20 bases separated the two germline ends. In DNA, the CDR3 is TGTGCCAGCAGCCCCCCGATGCCCAGGGTTGCCACTGAAGCTTTCTTT. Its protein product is CASSPPMPRVATEAFF.

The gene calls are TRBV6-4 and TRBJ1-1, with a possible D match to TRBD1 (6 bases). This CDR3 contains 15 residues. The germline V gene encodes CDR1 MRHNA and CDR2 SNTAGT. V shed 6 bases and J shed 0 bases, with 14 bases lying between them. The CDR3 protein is CASRSSGQLNTEAFF. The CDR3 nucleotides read TGTGCCAGCAGGAGCTCCGGACAGCTGAACACTGAAGCTTTCTTT.

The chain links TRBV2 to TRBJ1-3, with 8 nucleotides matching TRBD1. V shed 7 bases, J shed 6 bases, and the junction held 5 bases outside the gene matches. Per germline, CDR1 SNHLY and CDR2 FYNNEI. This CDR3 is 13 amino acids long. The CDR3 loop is CASTWTGKNTIYF. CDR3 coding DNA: TGTGCCAGCACCTGGACAGGGAAAAACACCATATATTTT.

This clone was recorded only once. The DNA for the CDR3 is TGTGCCAGTACCACAGGGGATTATTCCAATGAGCAGTTCTTC. Amino acids: CASTTGDYSNEQFF. The chain links TRBV19 to TRBJ2-1, with 7 bases aligning to TRBD1. The CDR3 loop spans 14 amino acids. Per germline, CDR1 LNHDA and CDR2 SQIVND (reference sequence). Trimming cost V 7 bases and J 6 bases; bases outside gene matches: 9. Complete variable domain (other parts from reference TRBV19 and TRBJ2-1): DGGITQSPKYLFRKEGQNVTLSCEQNLNHDAMYWYRQDPGQGLRLIYYSQIVNDFQKGDIAEGYSVSREKKESFPLTVTSAQKNPTAFYLCASTTGDYSNEQFFGPGTRLTVL.

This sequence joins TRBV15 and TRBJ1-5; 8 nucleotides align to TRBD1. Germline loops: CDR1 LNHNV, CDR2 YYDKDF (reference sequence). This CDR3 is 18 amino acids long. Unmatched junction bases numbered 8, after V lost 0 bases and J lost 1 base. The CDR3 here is CATSREFSQGASNQPQHF. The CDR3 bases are TGTGCCACCAGCAGAGAATTTTCTCAGGGGGCAAGCAATCAGCCCCAGCATTTT.

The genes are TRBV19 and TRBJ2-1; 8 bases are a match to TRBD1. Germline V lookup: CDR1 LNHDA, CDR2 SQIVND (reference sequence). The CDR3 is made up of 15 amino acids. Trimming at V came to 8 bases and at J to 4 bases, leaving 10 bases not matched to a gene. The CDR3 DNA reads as TGTGCCAGTCATGGACAGGGACTTTTATACAATGAGCAGTTCTTC. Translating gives CASHGQGLLYNEQFF.

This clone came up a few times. The CDR3 nucleotides are TGTGCCAGCAGTTACGCGGAGAGCAATCAGCCCCAGCATTTT. Translating it yields CASSYAESNQPQHF. The genes are TRBV6-6 and TRBJ1-5; D unresolved. Germline-derived CDR1 and CDR2 are MNHNY and SVGAGI (reference sequence). The V end lost 2 bases, the J end lost 1 base, and 6 bases lay between the germline ends. This CDR3 region has 14 residues.

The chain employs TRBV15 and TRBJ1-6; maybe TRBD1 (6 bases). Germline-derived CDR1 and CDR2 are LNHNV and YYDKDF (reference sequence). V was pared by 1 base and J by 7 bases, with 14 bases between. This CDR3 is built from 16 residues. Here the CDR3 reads CATSRAEGQRNSPLHF. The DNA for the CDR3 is TGTGCCACCAGCAGAGCCGAAGGACAGAGAAATTCACCCCTCCACTTT.

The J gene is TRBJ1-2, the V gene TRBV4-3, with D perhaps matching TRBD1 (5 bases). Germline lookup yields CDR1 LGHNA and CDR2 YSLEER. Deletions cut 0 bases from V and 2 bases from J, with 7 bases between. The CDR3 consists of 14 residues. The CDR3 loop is CASSQEGGNYGYTF. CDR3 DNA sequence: TGCGCCAGCAGCCAAGAGGGGGGAAACTATGGCTACACCTTC.

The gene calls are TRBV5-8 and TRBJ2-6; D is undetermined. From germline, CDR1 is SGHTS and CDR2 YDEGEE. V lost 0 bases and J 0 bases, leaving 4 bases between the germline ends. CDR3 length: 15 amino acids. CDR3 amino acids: CASSLVISGANVLTF. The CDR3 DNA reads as TGTGCCAGCAGCTTGGTTATCTCTGGGGCCAACGTCCTGACTTTC.

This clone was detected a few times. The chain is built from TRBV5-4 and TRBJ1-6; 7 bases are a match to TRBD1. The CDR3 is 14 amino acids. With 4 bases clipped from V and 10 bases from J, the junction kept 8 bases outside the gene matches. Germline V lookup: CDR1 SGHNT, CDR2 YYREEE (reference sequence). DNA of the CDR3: TGTGCCAGCAGCACGGGACAGCTGGGGTCACCCCTCCACTTT. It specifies CASSTGQLGSPLHF.

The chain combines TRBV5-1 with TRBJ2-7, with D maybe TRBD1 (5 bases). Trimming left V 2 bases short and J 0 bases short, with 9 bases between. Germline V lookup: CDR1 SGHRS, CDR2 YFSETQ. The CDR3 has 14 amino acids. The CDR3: CASSFSTDSYEQYF. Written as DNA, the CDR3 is TGCGCCAGCAGCTTCTCGACAGACTCCTACGAGCAGTACTTC.

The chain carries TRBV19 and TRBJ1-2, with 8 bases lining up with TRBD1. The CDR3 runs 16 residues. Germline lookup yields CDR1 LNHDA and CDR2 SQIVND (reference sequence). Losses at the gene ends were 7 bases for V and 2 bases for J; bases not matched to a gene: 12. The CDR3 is CASKPPGRGQNYGYTF. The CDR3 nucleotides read TGTGCCAGTAAGCCTCCGGGCAGGGGGCAAAACTATGGCTACACCTTC.

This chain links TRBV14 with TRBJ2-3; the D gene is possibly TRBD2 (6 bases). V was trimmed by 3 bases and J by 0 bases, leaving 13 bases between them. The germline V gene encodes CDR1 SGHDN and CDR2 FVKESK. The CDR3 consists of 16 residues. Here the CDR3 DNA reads TGTGCCAGCAGCCAGGGACCCGGGGGTAGCACAGATACGCAGTATTTT. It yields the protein CASSQGPGGSTDTQYF.